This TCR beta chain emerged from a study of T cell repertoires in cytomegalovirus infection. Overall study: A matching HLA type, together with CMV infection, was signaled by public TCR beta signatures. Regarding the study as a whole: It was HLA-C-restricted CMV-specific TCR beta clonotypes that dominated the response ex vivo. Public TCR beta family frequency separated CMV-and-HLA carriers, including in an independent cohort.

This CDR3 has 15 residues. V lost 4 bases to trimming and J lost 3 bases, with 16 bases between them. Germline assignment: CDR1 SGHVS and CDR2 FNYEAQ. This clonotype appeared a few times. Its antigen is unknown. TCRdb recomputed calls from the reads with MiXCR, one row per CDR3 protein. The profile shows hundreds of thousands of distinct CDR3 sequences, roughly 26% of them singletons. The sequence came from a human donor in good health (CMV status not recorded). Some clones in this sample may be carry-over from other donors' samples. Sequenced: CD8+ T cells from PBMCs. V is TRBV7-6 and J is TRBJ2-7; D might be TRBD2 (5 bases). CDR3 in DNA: TGTGCCAGCAGCTCGCCCCTCGGGGAGATCTACGAGCAGTACTTC. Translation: CASSSPLGEIYEQYF.